One sample yielded the 12 T cell receptor beta chains listed below, sequenced in a study of early T cells in non-severe SARS-CoV-2 infection. TCRdb redid the calling of the 5' RACE reads with MiXCR, one entry per CDR3 protein. This sample has 70,000 to 85,000 distinct CDR3 sequences, with about 12% found just once. The input for sequencing was whole blood, taken at baseline. The receptors shown here come from an adult who was a healthcare worker with PCR-confirmed SARS-CoV-2 infection or an uninfected control (not recorded which). The donor label of this sample is uncertain.

This chain joins TRBV4-1 and TRBJ1-2; D remains unclear. Trimming left V 0 bases short and J 8 bases short, with 4 bases between. Germline V gene data show CDR1 as MGHRA and CDR2 as YSYEKL. The CDR3 covers 11 residues. CDR3 coding DNA: TGCGCCAGCAGCCAAGAAGACGGCTACACCTTC. It codes for CASSQEDGYTF.

This clonotype has just a few counts. This chain connects TRBV19 to TRBJ1-4; D gene unclear. CDR1 and CDR2 from the germline V gene are LNHDA and SQIVND (reference sequence). V was pared by 2 bases and J by 6 bases, with 13 bases between. This CDR3 has 15 amino acids. CDR3 DNA: TGTGCCAGTAGTATATCTGGGCCACGGGATGAAAAACTGTTTTTT. Its translation: CASSISGPRDEKLFF.

This clonotype was picked up a small number of times. This chain links TRBV5-1 with TRBJ2-3; 9 bases align to TRBD1. After removal of 4 bases from V and 1 base from J, the junction contained 10 bases not matched to a gene. The CDR3 is 17 amino acids. Germline assignment: CDR1 SGHRS and CDR2 YFSETQ. CDR3 residues: CASSRGQGQMGTDTQYF. The CDR3 DNA reads TGCGCCAGCAGCAGGGGACAGGGTCAAATGGGCACAGATACGCAGTATTTT.

The chain joins TRBV28 to TRBJ1-2; 8 nucleotides match TRBD1. Germline lookup yields CDR1 MDHEN and CDR2 SYDVKM. The CDR3 extends over 13 amino acids. The V segment lost 7 bases and the J segment 8 bases; nucleotides outside the gene matches: 9. The CDR3 region is CASISRGRYGYTF. The CDR3 DNA follows: TGTGCCAGCATTTCCAGGGGGCGATACGGCTACACCTTC.

The table lists this clonotype with a few counts. The rearrangement joins TRBV27 to TRBJ2-5, with D unresolved. Trimming cost V 2 bases and J 0 bases, with 4 bases left between them. Looked up from germline, CDR1 is MNHEY and CDR2 is SMNVEV (reference sequence). This CDR3 is 13 amino acids long. The CDR3 loop is CASSLGYQETQYF. DNA for the CDR3: TGTGCCAGCAGTTTAGGTTACCAAGAGACCCAGTACTTC.

J is TRBJ2-1 and V is TRBV4-2, with 8 bases lining up with TRBD1. Germline trimming cut 4 bases from V and 15 bases from J; bases unmatched to any gene: 11. Germline assignment: CDR1 LGHNA and CDR2 YNFKEQ. This CDR3 contains 13 residues. CDR3 sequence: CASSPPRGQGWFF. The CDR3 DNA reads as TGTGCCAGCAGCCCGCCCCGCGGACAGGGCTGGTTCTTC.

The rearrangement links TRBV27 to TRBJ2-1, with 13 bases fitting TRBD2. CDR3 length: 18 residues. Germline CDR1 and CDR2: MNHEY and SMNVEV (reference sequence). J was trimmed by 8 bases and V by 0 bases; bases with no gene match: 10. DNA for the CDR3: TGTGCCAGCAGTTTATCCCTACGGACTAGCGGGAGAACCTATGAGCAGTTCTTC. This gives the protein CASSLSLRTSGRTYEQFF.

The chain links TRBV4-2 to TRBJ2-3; 11 bases match TRBD2. The CDR3 totals 17 residues. Germline loops: CDR1 LGHNA, CDR2 YNFKEQ. V shed 1 base and J 2 bases; nucleotides not matched to a gene: 5. The CDR3: CASSQGASGGLTDTQYF. CDR3 bases: TGTGCCAGCAGCCAAGGGGCTAGCGGGGGGCTCACAGATACGCAGTATTTT.

The chain links TRBV5-1 to TRBJ2-7, with 8 bases matching TRBD1. Per germline, CDR1 SGHRS and CDR2 YFSETQ. The CDR3 contains 13 residues. The trim removed 7 bases at V and 5 bases at J, leaving 8 bases unmatched. The CDR3: CASRSLDRDEQYF. The CDR3 nucleotides are TGCGCCAGCCGTTCGTTGGACAGGGACGAGCAGTACTTC.

The CDR3 sequence is CASSPRGTGGSYEQYF. The CDR3 DNA sequence: TGTGCCAGCTCACCCCGCGGGACAGGTGGCTCCTACGAGCAGTACTTC. The chain combines TRBV18 with TRBJ2-7, with TRBD1 matching 8 bases. CDR1 is KGHSH and CDR2 is LQKENI in the germline V gene. With 3 bases clipped from V and 0 bases from J, the junction kept 7 bases outside the gene matches. The CDR3 runs 16 residues.

At least ten counts were recorded for this clonotype. The chain is built from TRBV19 and TRBJ2-3, with D perhaps TRBD1 (6 bases). This CDR3 region has 15 residues. With 7 bases removed from V and 1 base from J, the gap between germline ends came to 15 bases. Looked up from germline, CDR1 is LNHDA and CDR2 is SQIVND (reference sequence). CDR3 in amino acids: CASTSGHRGTDTQYF. DNA of the CDR3: TGTGCCAGTACCTCTGGGCACAGGGGCACAGATACGCAGTATTTT.

The rearrangement joins TRBV30 to TRBJ1-2; tentatively, D is TRBD1 (6 bases). Trimming pared 3 bases from V and 2 bases from J, leaving 13 bases between. Germline V gives CDR1 GTSNPN, CDR2 SVGIG (reference sequence). CDR3 size: 14 residues. The CDR3 loop reads CAWSKEGGNYGYTF. DNA of the CDR3: TGTGCCTGGAGCAAAGAGGGGGGCAACTATGGCTACACCTTC.